This T cell receptor (beta chain) originates from a study of glioma-infiltrating T cells after dendritic cell vaccination. Study in general: Monocyte-derived dendritic cells, cultured seven days with IL-4 and GM-CSF, were pulsed with autologous tumor lysate.

A few counts support this clone. Its antigen remains unidentified. The study, taken as a whole, reports: TCR clonality showed no direct relationship with survival.

The primer mix had 60 V beta and 13 J beta primers. Sequencing used immunoSEQ multiplex PCR; TCRdb keeps in-frame clones, though not all of them. The repertoire consists of tens of thousands of clones, with approximately 80% occurring once and the leading ten covering 2.1%. The CDR3 totals 17 residues. The trim removed 0 bases at V and 2 bases at J, leaving 4 bases unmatched. Germline CDR1 and CDR2: SGDLS and YYNGEE. No glioblastoma patient carried an isocitrate dehydrogenase mutation. This clonotype originated in a human donor with glioblastoma. This chain joins TRBV9 and TRBJ2-5; 13 positions agree with TRBD2. Specimen: blood, collected before dendritic cell vaccination. Written as DNA, the CDR3 is TGTGCCAGCAGCGTAGGGACTAGCGGGGGCATACAAGAGACCCAGTACTTC. Protein: CASSVGTSGGIQETQYF.